This T cell receptor (beta chain) was identified during a study of T cells after yellow fever vaccination. This clonotype was recorded at least ten times. The authors made TCR cDNA by 5'RACE template switching, adding a universal primer site and UMIs. Each CDR3 protein is one row after TCRdb ran MiXCR on the 5' RACE reads. Of approximately 250,000 distinct CDR3 sequences detected, about 3.5% appear once; the ten largest clones hold around 19%. Germline lookup yields CDR1 MGHRA and CDR2 YSYEKL. Between the trimmed V and J ends, which lost 2 bases and 5 bases, there was a span of 12 bases. The CDR3 loop spans 14 amino acids.

The genes are TRBV4-1 and TRBJ2-5; D is perhaps TRBD1 (6 bases). The specimen comprised PBMCs, sampled 15 days after the yellow fever booster vaccination. This clonotype originated in a man aged 18 to 29 who received the YFV17D yellow fever vaccine. The CDR3 region is CASSQQGLGETQYF. The CDR3 bases are TGCGCCAGCAGCCAACAGGGGCTGGGGGAGACCCAGTACTTC.